This T cell receptor (beta chain) comes out of a study of T cell responses to AZD1222 COVID-19 vaccine. General study results and limits: Every sample of the repertoires postdated the peak T cell response.

Repertoires were generated with immunoSEQ multiplex PCR, while TCRdb's copy carries only in-frame clones and drops some. The table lists more than 20,000 clones, over 75% of them singletons. The CDR3 consists of 15 residues. J lost 4 bases, V lost 2 bases, and 7 bases had no gene match. Germline CDR1 reads SEHNR; CDR2 reads FQNEAQ (reference sequence). Analyses pooled second doses at about 4 or about 12 weeks. To note about this clone: The antigen is undetermined.

Sequenced here: peripheral blood, sampled 28 days after the second AZD1222 dose. The genes are TRBV7-9 and TRBJ1-2; TRBD1 agrees at 7 bases. The clonotype was recovered from an adult who received the AZD1222 COVID-19 vaccine. CDR3 residues: CASSLSTGPFYGYTF. The CDR3 region has the DNA TGTGCCAGCAGCTTATCGACAGGGCCATTCTATGGCTACACCTTC.